These 21 T cell receptor beta chains were all obtained from the same sample, sequenced in a study of radiotherapy plus CTLA-4 blockade in lung cancer. Profiled with immunoSEQ multiplex PCR; TCRdb holds only in-frame clones, not every one. The table lists around 80,000 clones, around 79% of them singletons, with 22% in the top ten. Source: peripheral blood, taken from a patient treated with radiotherapy plus ipilimumab. These receptors all come from a human donor with non-small cell lung cancer whose response to radiotherapy plus ipilimumab could not be evaluated. Some clones in this sample may be carry-over from other donors' samples.

The chain has TRBV5-1 and TRBJ1-1, with 7 bases matching TRBD1. The J segment lost 1 base and the V segment lost 4 bases, leaving 10 bases of the junction unmatched. The germline V gene has CDR1 SGHRS and CDR2 YFSETQ. The CDR3 is 16 residues long. In DNA form, the CDR3 reads TGCGCCAGCAGCCCCGGGACAGCCGGCCCGAACACTGAAGCTTTCTTT. It translates to CASSPGTAGPNTEAFF.

The V and J genes are TRBV4-2 and TRBJ2-6; D is uncertain. CDR1 is LGHNA and CDR2 is YNFKEQ in the germline V gene. CDR3 length: 16 residues. Trimming cost V 0 bases and J 2 bases, with 8 bases left between them. Here the CDR3 DNA reads TGTGCCAGCAGCCAAGATTTGGCGGCTGGGGCCAACGTCCTGACTTTC. Translation: CASSQDLAAGANVLTF.

This chain uses TRBV10-3 with TRBJ2-1; D is uncertain. Looked up from germline, CDR1 is ENHRY and CDR2 is SYGVKD. Trimming pared 4 bases from V and 5 bases from J, leaving 9 bases between. The CDR3 covers 13 residues. This chain's CDR3 is CAISGPRNNEQFF. The CDR3 DNA sequence: TGTGCCATCAGTGGTCCCCGTAACAATGAGCAGTTCTTC.

The V call is TRBV11-1, the J call TRBJ2-7, with TRBD1 identical over 10 bases. CDR1 is SGHAT, CDR2 FQDESV, per germline (reference sequence). Trimming took 7 bases from V and 2 from J; bases not matched to a gene: 5. The CDR3 length is 14 residues. The DNA for the CDR3 is TGTGCCAGCACCCCGGGACAGGGGCCCTACGAGCAGTACTTC. This sequence encodes CASTPGQGPYEQYF.

This clone has just a few counts. V is TRBV7-9 and J is TRBJ2-1; D unclear. Germline CDR1 reads SEHNR; CDR2 reads FQNEAQ (reference sequence). The germline V and J ends were trimmed by 3 bases and 8 bases, with 8 bases remaining between them. The CDR3 consists of 12 residues. For the CDR3, the DNA is TGTGCCAGCAGCTTCCCCTTTTATGAGCAGTTCTTC. Its translation is CASSFPFYEQFF.

The chain employs TRBV28 and TRBJ2-7; tentative D call: TRBD1 (6 bases). Trimming took 5 bases from V and 2 from J, leaving 16 bases between them. The length of the CDR3 is 15 residues. Per the germline V gene, CDR1 is MDHEN and CDR2 is SYDVKM. The CDR3 DNA reads as TGTGCCAGCAGTCTCGGCCCCACAGGGACCTACGAGCAGTACTTC. Its protein is CASSLGPTGTYEQYF.

The chain joins TRBV4-1 to TRBJ1-6; 10 bases line up with TRBD1. In germline, CDR1 is MGHRA, CDR2 YSYEKL. After removal of 2 bases from V and 7 bases from J, the junction contained 8 bases not matched to a gene. The CDR3 has 17 residues. CDR3 amino acids: CASSQLPTGGQNSPLHF. For the CDR3, the DNA is TGCGCCAGCAGCCAACTCCCGACAGGGGGCCAAAATTCACCCCTCCACTTT.

This chain links TRBV2 with TRBJ2-6; 12 bases match TRBD1. Germline CDR1 reads SNHLY; CDR2 reads FYNNEI. The CDR3 has 17 amino acids. J lost 3 bases, V lost 4 bases, and 4 bases had no gene match. CDR3 in DNA: TGTGCCAGCAGTGCCGGGACAGGGGGCTTTGGGGCCAACGTCCTGACTTTC. Protein sequence: CASSAGTGGFGANVLTF.

This chain links TRBV27 with TRBJ2-3, with 10 bases fitting TRBD2. V lost 6 bases and J lost 1; bases outside the gene matches: 4. In germline, CDR1 is MNHEY, CDR2 SMNVEV (reference sequence). The CDR3 is 15 amino acids. CDR3 DNA: TGTGCCAGCAGGGTAGCGGGGGGCCGCACAGATACGCAGTATTTT. Amino acid sequence: CASRVAGGRTDTQYF.

The chain combines TRBV7-2 with TRBJ1-6; no reliable D call. The CDR3 runs to 15 residues. V lost 5 bases to trimming and J lost 9 bases, with 17 bases between them. Germline V CDR1 and CDR2: SGHTA, FQGNSA. The CDR3 nucleotides read TGTGCCAGCAGCCTTAGTAGTGGGGAGGGTTCACCCCTCCACTTT. Protein sequence: CASSLSSGEGSPLHF. Full variable domain (remainder filled in from reference TRBV7-2 and TRBJ1-6): GAGVSQSPSNKVTEKGKDVELRCDPISGHTALYWYRQSLGQGLEFLIYFQGNSAPDKSGLPSDRFSAERTGGSVSTLTIQRTQQEDSAVYLCASSLSSGEGSPLHFGNGTRLTVT.

This sequence joins TRBV2 and TRBJ1-1; unclear D gene. The germline V and J ends were trimmed by 4 bases and 0 bases, with 9 bases remaining between them. The germline V gene has CDR1 SNHLY and CDR2 FYNNEI. The CDR3 has 14 amino acids. CDR3: CASSARSLNTEAFF. In DNA, the CDR3 is TGTGCCAGCAGTGCTCGTTCCCTGAACACTGAAGCTTTCTTT. The entire variable domain, with the rest obtained from reference TRBV2 and TRBJ1-1, is as follows: EPEVTQTPSHQVTQMGQEVILRCVPISNHLYFYWYRQILGQKVEFLVSFYNNEISEKSEIFDDQFSVERPDGSNFTLKIRSTKLEDSAMYFCASSARSLNTEAFFGQGTRLTVV.

The chain employs TRBV5-1 and TRBJ1-6, with D unresolved. Germline V gene sequence: CDR1 SGHRS, CDR2 YFSETQ. The germline V and J ends were trimmed by 2 bases and 6 bases, with 15 bases remaining between them. The CDR3 spans 16 residues. CDR3 loop: CASSLQSPDTNSPLHF. The CDR3 region has the DNA TGCGCCAGCAGCTTACAGTCTCCCGATACTAATTCACCCCTCCACTTT.

The chain employs TRBV6-1 and TRBJ2-7, with D maybe TRBD1 (5 bases). The germline gives CDR1 MNHNS, CDR2 SASEGT. Trimming removed 6 bases at V and 8 bases at J, with 23 bases between. This CDR3 spans 15 amino acids. The CDR3 sequence: CASSPGDSSPRQQYF. The CDR3 DNA reads TGTGCCAGCAGCCCCGGCGACAGTAGTCCGAGGCAGCAGTACTTC.

In its sample, this clone was seen a few times. This rearrangement joins TRBV10-3 to TRBJ2-7, with TRBD1 identical over 12 bases. The V gene end was trimmed by 5 bases and the J gene end by 3 bases; junction bases not matched to a gene: 11. CDR1 is ENHRY, CDR2 SYGVKD, per germline. The CDR3 extends over 17 amino acids. The CDR3 sequence: CAISKGTGGAQFYEQYF. Here the CDR3 DNA reads TGTGCCATCAGTAAGGGGACAGGGGGCGCACAATTCTACGAGCAGTACTTC.

The chain employs TRBV5-1 and TRBJ2-7; D may be TRBD1 (7 bases). V was pared by 1 base and J by 4 bases, with 21 bases between. The CDR3 is 17 amino acids. Per germline, CDR1 SGHRS and CDR2 YFSETQ. CDR3 in amino acids: CASSLLGGGHGDYEQYF. The CDR3 region has the DNA TGCGCCAGCAGCTTGCTTGGAGGGGGCCACGGGGATTACGAGCAGTACTTC.

This chain links TRBV6-5 with TRBJ1-1; no reliable D call. Trimming left V 5 bases short and J 4 bases short, with 11 bases between. The CDR3 is made up of 13 amino acids. Germline CDR1 is MNHEY and CDR2 is SVGAGI. CDR3 nucleotide sequence: TGTGCCAGCAGTGGCAATGAGGTCACTGAAGCTTTCTTT. Translating it yields CASSGNEVTEAFF.

The chain couples TRBV18 to TRBJ1-1; D might be TRBD1 (6 bases). This CDR3 spans 15 amino acids. CDR1 is KGHSH, CDR2 LQKENI, per germline. V was shortened by 3 bases and J by 7 bases, with 18 bases between the two germline ends. The CDR3: CASSPYNRARNEAFF. The CDR3 region has the DNA TGTGCCAGCTCACCTTACAACAGGGCTAGGAATGAAGCTTTCTTT.

The gene calls are TRBV7-3 and TRBJ2-3, with 9 nucleotides matching TRBD2. This CDR3 has 16 amino acids. The germline V gene has CDR1 SGHTA and CDR2 FQGTGA. V shed 0 bases and J 4 bases; nucleotides not matched to a gene: 5. The CDR3 DNA is TGTGCCAGCAGCTTAACGGGGCGGGGGGGCGCAGATACGCAGTATTTT. This gives the protein CASSLTGRGGADTQYF.

This clone was seen more than once but under ten times. The chain links TRBV10-3 to TRBJ1-5; D is unclear. V was shortened by 0 bases and J by 2 bases, with 8 bases between the two germline ends. The CDR3 spans 15 residues. Per germline, CDR1 ENHRY and CDR2 SYGVKD. Here the CDR3 DNA reads TGTGCCATCAGTGAGTCTGGGCGGGGCAATCAGCCCCAGCATTTT. Amino acids: CAISESGRGNQPQHF.

The rearrangement links TRBV6-8 to TRBJ1-5, with no clear D. Germline assignment: CDR1 MNHGY and CDR2 SAAAGT. This CDR3 comprises 15 residues. V lost 2 bases, J lost 5 bases, and 13 bases lay in between. CDR3: CASSYQKDSHQPQHF. CDR3 nucleotide sequence: TGTGCCAGCAGTTACCAAAAGGACTCGCATCAGCCCCAGCATTTT.

In its sample, this clone was seen once. This rearrangement joins TRBV18 to TRBJ1-1; D might be TRBD1 (6 bases). From germline, CDR1 is KGHSH and CDR2 LQKENI. This CDR3 spans 15 amino acids. V gave up 1 base and J gave up 4 bases, with 13 bases separating them. For the CDR3, the DNA is TGTGCCAGCTCACCACGATCCACAGGGACCACTGAAGCTTTCTTT. Translation gives CASSPRSTGTTEAFF.